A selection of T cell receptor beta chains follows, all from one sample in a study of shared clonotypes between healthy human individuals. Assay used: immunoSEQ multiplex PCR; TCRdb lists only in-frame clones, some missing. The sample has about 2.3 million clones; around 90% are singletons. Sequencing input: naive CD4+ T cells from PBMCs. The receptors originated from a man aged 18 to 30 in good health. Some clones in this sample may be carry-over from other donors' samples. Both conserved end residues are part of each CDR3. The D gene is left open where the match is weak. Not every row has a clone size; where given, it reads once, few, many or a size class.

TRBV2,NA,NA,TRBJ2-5,CASSEYSQETQYF
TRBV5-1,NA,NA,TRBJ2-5,CASSLVAVKETQYF
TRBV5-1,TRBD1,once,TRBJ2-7,CASSRGQGDEQYF
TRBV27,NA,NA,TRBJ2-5,CASSLTRDGQETQYF
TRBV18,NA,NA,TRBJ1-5,CASSPPNADWYGAGNQPQHF
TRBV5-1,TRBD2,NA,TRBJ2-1,CASTDLAGGPNEQFF
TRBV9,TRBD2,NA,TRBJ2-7,CASSLSGTSSYEQYF
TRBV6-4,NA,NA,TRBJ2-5,CAGHTPTQETQYF
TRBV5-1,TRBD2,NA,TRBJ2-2,CASSHRLAANTGELFF
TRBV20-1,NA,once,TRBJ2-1,CSAARNNEQFF
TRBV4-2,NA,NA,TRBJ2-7,CASSQDLTRRYF
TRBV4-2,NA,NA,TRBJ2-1,CASSQDRSHHEQFF
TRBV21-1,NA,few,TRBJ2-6,CASSPRQLLPFSGANVLTF
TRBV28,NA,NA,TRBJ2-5,CASSLRSGDLWETQYF
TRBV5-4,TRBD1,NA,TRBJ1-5,CASSSPGQGTSQPQHF
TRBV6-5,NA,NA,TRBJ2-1,CASSYSMGVFGNEQFF
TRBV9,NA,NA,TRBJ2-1,CASSSEGDAYNEQFF
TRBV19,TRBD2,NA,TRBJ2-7,CASSRTSGTAYEQYF
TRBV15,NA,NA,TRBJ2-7,CATSTSTTYEQYF
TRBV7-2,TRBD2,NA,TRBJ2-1,CASSLSPFSGRERYEQFF
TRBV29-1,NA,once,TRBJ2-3,CSVEAPSGTDTQYF
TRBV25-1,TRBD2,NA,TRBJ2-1,CASSEYSSGRSDEQFF
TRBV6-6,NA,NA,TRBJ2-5,CASSYGRSQETQYF
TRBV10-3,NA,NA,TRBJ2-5,CAISPGKETQYF
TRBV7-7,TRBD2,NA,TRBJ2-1,CASSVGAGRDEQFF
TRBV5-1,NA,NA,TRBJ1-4,CASSLGGTNEKLFF
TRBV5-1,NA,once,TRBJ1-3,CASSLGRFGDTIYF
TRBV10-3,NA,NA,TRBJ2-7,CAISPGAVTTMSYEQYF
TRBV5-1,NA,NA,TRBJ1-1,CASSSASYTEAFF
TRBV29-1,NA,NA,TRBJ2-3,CSVEFRDHTQYF
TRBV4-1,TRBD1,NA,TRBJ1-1,CASSHRGGTGESGEAFF
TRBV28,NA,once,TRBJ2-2,CASSLVESSGELFF
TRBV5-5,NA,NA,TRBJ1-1,CASSLRGQINMNTEAFF
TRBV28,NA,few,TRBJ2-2,CASSPSGELFF
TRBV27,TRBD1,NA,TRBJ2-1,CASRYRGVAYNEQFF
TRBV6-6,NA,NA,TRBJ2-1,CASSLLSGKGNEQFF
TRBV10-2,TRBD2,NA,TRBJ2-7,CASSRTSDYEQYF
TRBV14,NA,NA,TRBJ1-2,CASSQGILYGYTF
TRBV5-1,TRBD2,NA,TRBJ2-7,CASSTGLAEVEQYF
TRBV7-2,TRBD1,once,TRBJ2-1,CASSQGDLEQFF
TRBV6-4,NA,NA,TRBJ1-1,CASSTRGGSTEAFF
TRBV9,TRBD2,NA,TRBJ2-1,CASSVGTSGGINEQFF
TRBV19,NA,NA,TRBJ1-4,CASSIERVDEKLFF
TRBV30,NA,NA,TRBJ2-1,CAGGRDSYNEQFF
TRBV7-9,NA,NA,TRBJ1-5,CASSLAVGAFQPQHF
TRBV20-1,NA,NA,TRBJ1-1,CSASAIKAFF
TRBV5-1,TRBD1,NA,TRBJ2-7,CANSKPPPGQGQPYEQYF
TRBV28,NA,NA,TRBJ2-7,CASSLGGKGYEQYF
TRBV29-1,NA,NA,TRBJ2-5,CSVANLAQYF
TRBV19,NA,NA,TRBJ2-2,CASTSLKHLNTGELFF
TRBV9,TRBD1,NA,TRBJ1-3,CASSTQGQIDSGNTIYF
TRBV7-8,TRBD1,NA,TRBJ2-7,CASSPKGQWFYEQYF
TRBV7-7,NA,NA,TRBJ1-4,CASSPTGRANEKLFF
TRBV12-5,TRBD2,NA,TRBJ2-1,CASGLDMGLAGTNEQFF
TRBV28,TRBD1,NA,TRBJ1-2,CASSSTGIWYGYTF
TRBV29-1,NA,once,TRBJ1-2,CSVGGLQVQAGGYTF
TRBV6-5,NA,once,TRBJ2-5,CASSYGQIPEQETQYF